A single sample gave rise to the 5 T cell receptor beta chains below, sequenced in a study of somatic mutations in cytotoxic T cells in rheumatoid arthritis. Only in-frame clones appear in the TCRdb table, and some are missing; sequencing was by immunoSEQ multiplex PCR. The sample lists 9,000 to 13,000 clones; 70% to 85% were seen once. Sequencing was carried out using CD8+ T cells sorted from blood. Receptors were obtained from an adult with rheumatoid arthritis.

The CDR3 region is CASSAEPRVRERRDQYF. The CDR3 DNA follows: TGTGCCAGCAGCGCCGAACCCCGGGTGAGGGAGAGGAGGGACCAGTACTTC. This chain uses TRBV9 with TRBJ2-5; D might be TRBD2 (6 bases). Trimming left V 3 bases short and J 10 bases short, with 28 bases between. The CDR3 contains 17 residues. Germline CDR1 is SGDLS and CDR2 is YYNGEE.

This CDR3 reads CASSQDTADRVKLFF. CDR3 in DNA: TGCGCCAGCAGCCAAGATACCGCGGACCGGGTAAAACTGTTTTTT. The rearrangement uses TRBV4-3 and TRBJ1-4; D unclear. The V end was cut by 0 bases, the J end by 10 bases, with 15 bases between. Per the germline V gene, CDR1 is LGHNA and CDR2 is YSLEER. CDR3 length: 15 amino acids.

The chain has TRBV9 and TRBJ1-3; D is ambiguous. The V and J ends lost 3 bases and 0 bases respectively, with 7 bases between them. CDR3 size: 14 residues. In germline, CDR1 is SGDLS, CDR2 YYNGEE. As DNA, the CDR3 is TGTGCCAGCAGCGACCCTTACTCTGGAAACACCATATATTTT. Translating gives CASSDPYSGNTIYF. Complete variable domain (other parts from reference TRBV9 and TRBJ1-3): DSGVTQTPKHLITATGQRVTLRCSPRSGDLSVYWYQQSLDQGLQFLIQYYNGEERAKGNILERFSAQQFPDLHSELNLSSLELGDSALYFCASSDPYSGNTIYFGEGSWLTVV.

This chain connects TRBV9 to TRBJ1-1, with 8 bases matching TRBD1. Germline CDR1 and CDR2: SGDLS and YYNGEE. The trim removed 3 bases at V and 4 bases at J, leaving 2 bases unmatched. The CDR3 consists of 13 residues. CDR3 sequence reads: CASSAGTGTEAFF. DNA for the CDR3: TGTGCCAGCAGCGCAGGGACAGGCACTGAAGCTTTCTTT.

This chain uses TRBV7-6 with TRBJ2-1; D might be TRBD1 (6 bases). The germline V gene has CDR1 SGHVS and CDR2 FNYEAQ. The length of the CDR3 is 17 residues. Trimming pared 2 bases from V and 1 base from J, leaving 15 bases between. CDR3 nucleotides: TGTGCCAGCAGCTTATTCATCCGGGACAAATCCTACAATGAGCAGTTCTTC. This encodes CASSLFIRDKSYNEQFF. The variable domain in full, completed from reference TRBV7-6 and TRBJ2-1, reads GAGVSQSPRYKVTKRGQDVALRCDPISGHVSLYWYRQALGQGPEFLTYFNYEAQQDKSGLPNDRFSAERPEGSISTLTIQRTEQRDSAMYRCASSLFIRDKSYNEQFFGPGTRLTVL.